These T cell receptor beta chains were read from a single sample in a study of T cell responses to AZD1222 COVID-19 vaccine. The data were produced by immunoSEQ multiplex PCR, yet TCRdb's version contains in-frame clones alone and is incomplete. The table includes 150,000 to 180,000 clones, 88% detected once. The specimen comprised peripheral blood, sampled on day 0 of AZD1222 vaccination. These receptors were obtained from an adult in good health. CDR3s include the opening cysteine and the closing phenylalanine or tryptophan. Fields, in order: clone size, V gene, J gene, D gene, CDR3 protein, CDR3 DNA. A D gene is named only where the DNA matches it firmly. Clone size appears in some rows only: once, few, many, or a class for an expanded clone.

clone_size: .
v_call: TRBV24-1
j_call: TRBJ1-3
d_call: .
cdr3_aa: CATSEFWGTGNTIYF
cdr3_nt: TGTGCCACCAGTGAATTTTGGGGGACTGGAAACACCATATATTTT

clone_size: .
v_call: TRBV5-1
j_call: TRBJ1-1
d_call: .
cdr3_aa: CASSKGQNTEAFF
cdr3_nt: TGCGCCAGCAGCAAGGGACAGAACACTGAAGCTTTCTTT

clone_size: .
v_call: TRBV29-1
j_call: TRBJ2-2
d_call: .
cdr3_aa: CSVVHGGPNPGELFF
cdr3_nt: TGCAGCGTTGTTCACGGGGGCCCCAACCCCGGGGAGCTGTTTTTT

clone_size: .
v_call: TRBV2
j_call: TRBJ1-4
d_call: TRBD1
cdr3_aa: CASSEGRGPGEKLFF
cdr3_nt: TGTGCCAGCAGTGAGGGCAGGGGGCCTGGAGAAAAACTGTTTTTT

clone_size: .
v_call: TRBV19
j_call: TRBJ2-7
d_call: .
cdr3_aa: CVLEEGTPYEQYF
cdr3_nt: TGTGTCTTGGAGGAGGGGACCCCCTACGAGCAGTACTTC

clone_size: few
v_call: TRBV19
j_call: TRBJ2-2
d_call: .
cdr3_aa: CASSMWLTGELFF
cdr3_nt: TGTGCCAGTAGTATGTGGCTTACCGGGGAGCTGTTTTTT

clone_size: .
v_call: TRBV6-5
j_call: TRBJ1-3
d_call: .
cdr3_aa: CASSPDISGNTIYF
cdr3_nt: TGTGCCAGCAGCCCGGACATCTCTGGAAACACCATATATTTT

clone_size: .
v_call: TRBV5-6
j_call: TRBJ1-1
d_call: TRBD1
cdr3_aa: CASSSSDREGEAFF
cdr3_nt: TGTGCCAGCAGTTCTTCAGACAGGGAAGGTGAAGCTTTCTTT

clone_size: .
v_call: TRBV5-5
j_call: TRBJ2-2
d_call: .
cdr3_aa: CASSLRGSNTGELFF
cdr3_nt: TGTGCCAGCAGCTTGCGGGGGTCGAACACCGGGGAGCTGTTTTTT

clone_size: .
v_call: TRBV18
j_call: TRBJ1-2
d_call: .
cdr3_aa: CASSRGYGYTF
cdr3_nt: TGTGCCAGCTCACGGGGGTATGGCTACACCTTC

clone_size: .
v_call: TRBV5-1
j_call: TRBJ1-2
d_call: .
cdr3_aa: CASRAGASEGYTF
cdr3_nt: TGCGCCAGCAGGGCGGGAGCTTCCGAGGGCTACACCTTC

clone_size: .
v_call: TRBV3-1/TRBV3-2
j_call: TRBJ1-2
d_call: .
cdr3_aa: CASSQDAGLNGYTF
cdr3_nt: TGTGCCAGCAGCCAAGATGCCGGTCTGAATGGCTACACCTTC

clone_size: once
v_call: TRBV18
j_call: TRBJ1-2
d_call: .
cdr3_aa: CASSPPGGFGYTF
cdr3_nt: TGTGCCAGCTCACCACCGGGTGGGTTTGGCTACACCTTC

clone_size: .
v_call: TRBV5-4
j_call: TRBJ2-1
d_call: TRBD2
cdr3_aa: CAWCGGGAPDSSYNEQFF
cdr3_nt: TGTGCCTGGTGTGGCGGGGGGGCCCCCGACAGCTCCTACAATGAGCAGTTCTTC

clone_size: .
v_call: TRBV7-3
j_call: TRBJ2-3
d_call: TRBD2
cdr3_aa: CASSFSGGTDTQYF
cdr3_nt: TGTGCCAGCAGCTTTAGCGGGGGCACAGATACGCAGTATTTT

clone_size: .
v_call: TRBV7-8
j_call: TRBJ2-1
d_call: .
cdr3_aa: CASRGAESSYNEQFF
cdr3_nt: TGTGCCAGCAGGGGAGCGGAGAGCTCCTACAATGAGCAGTTCTTC

clone_size: .
v_call: TRBV7-8
j_call: TRBJ2-7
d_call: TRBD1
cdr3_aa: CASSPRTGASYEQYF
cdr3_nt: TGTGCCAGCAGCCCCCGGACAGGGGCCTCCTACGAGCAGTACTTC

clone_size: .
v_call: TRBV4-3
j_call: TRBJ1-3
d_call: .
cdr3_aa: CASSQDWTALIPGNTIYF
cdr3_nt: TGCGCCAGCAGCCAAGACTGGACAGCTCTTATACCTGGAAACACCATATATTTT

clone_size: .
v_call: TRBV3-1/TRBV3-2
j_call: TRBJ2-7
d_call: .
cdr3_aa: CASSPLGRGDEQYF
cdr3_nt: TGTGCCAGCAGCCCCCTGGGCAGGGGCGACGAGCAGTACTTC

clone_size: once
v_call: TRBV5-4
j_call: TRBJ2-5
d_call: .
cdr3_aa: CASSSTQETQYF
cdr3_nt: TGTGCCAGCAGCTCGACCCAAGAGACCCAGTACTTC

clone_size: .
v_call: TRBV7-8
j_call: TRBJ1-5
d_call: .
cdr3_aa: CASSLELNQPQHF
cdr3_nt: TGTGCCAGCAGCTTAGAGCTCAATCAGCCCCAGCATTTT

clone_size: .
v_call: TRBV27
j_call: TRBJ2-7
d_call: .
cdr3_aa: CASSTTLSGSEQYF
cdr3_nt: TGTGCCAGCAGTACGACACTATCGGGGAGCGAGCAGTACTTC

clone_size: .
v_call: TRBV9
j_call: TRBJ1-6
d_call: .
cdr3_aa: CASSQGTPYNSPLHF
cdr3_nt: TGTGCCAGCAGCCAAGGGACACCGTATAATTCACCCCTCCACTTT

clone_size: .
v_call: TRBV5-4
j_call: TRBJ1-2
d_call: .
cdr3_aa: CASSLGRGNYGYTF
cdr3_nt: TGTGCCAGCAGCTTGGGGCGGGGTAACTATGGCTACACCTTC

clone_size: .
v_call: TRBV19
j_call: TRBJ2-7
d_call: .
cdr3_aa: CASSISGWEQYF
cdr3_nt: TGTGCCAGTAGTATTTCCGGTTGGGAGCAGTACTTC

clone_size: .
v_call: TRBV10-3
j_call: TRBJ2-6
d_call: .
cdr3_aa: CAISAAGTSPGANVLTF
cdr3_nt: TGTGCCATCAGTGCCGCAGGGACCTCTCCTGGGGCCAACGTCCTGACTTTC